This T cell receptor beta chain was captured by sequencing in a study of neoadjuvant anti-PD-1 for oral cavity cancer. Overall study: Patients mostly received three to four biweekly nivolumab doses at 3 mg/kg before surgery.

The sample's time point: after neoadjuvant nivolumab, at surgical resection. Patients had newly diagnosed, untreated stage II-IVA oral cavity squamous cell carcinoma. Sequencing used immunoSEQ multiplex PCR; TCRdb keeps in-frame clones, though not all of them. The sample has just under 70,000 clones; about 85% are singletons. The V gene's germline CDR1 is SQVTM and CDR2 ANQGSEA. V lost 5 bases to trimming and J lost 5 bases, with 12 bases between them. CDR3 length: 12 residues. The study, taken as a whole, reports: Pretreatment Treg/Th17 ratio correlated inversely with post-treatment tumor clonality.

Turning to this clone: Its antigen is still unknown.

This rearrangement joins TRBV29-1 to TRBJ2-5; D is perhaps TRBD1 (5 bases). The TCR sequence derives from a person between 40 and 79 years old with oral cavity squamous cell carcinoma. Sequenced material: PBMCs, taken after nivolumab (anti-PD-1) treatment. The CDR3 region has the DNA TGCAGCGTTCAACAGGCTCGGGAGACCCAGTACTTC. Translating it yields CSVQQARETQYF. Together with reference TRBV29-1 and TRBJ2-5, the CDR3 gives the full variable domain: SAVISQKPSRDICQRGTSLTIQCQVDSQVTMMFWYRQQPGQSLTLIATANQGSEATYESGFVIDKFPISRPNLTFSTLTVSNMSPEDSSIYLCSVQQARETQYFGPGTRLLVL.